This T cell receptor (beta chain) was retrieved from a study of early stage breast cancer tumors. The repertoire was sequenced with immunoSEQ multiplex PCR; TCRdb's copy has only in-frame clones and lacks some. Among around 31,000 clones, around 67% were seen once, and the ten largest hold around 9.1%. Trimming removed 3 bases at V and 2 bases at J, with 10 bases between. The CDR3 length is 14 residues. Germline values: CDR1 MNHEY, CDR2 SVGAGI. The genes are TRBV6-5 and TRBJ2-5; no clear D gene. The clonotype originates from a person in their thirties with breast cancer. Material: breast tumor tissue. The DNA for the CDR3 is TGTGCCAGCAGTTATCGGTACAGACAAGAGACCCAGTACTTC. Its protein product is CASSYRYRQETQYF.